This TCR beta chain was captured in a study of cytomegalovirus exposure and HLA in healthy donors. Study-wide findings and caveats: According to reports, the classifier identified cytomegalovirus status with high specificity and sensitivity. Sequencing artifact likely explains a cluster of highly shared sequence variants.

In germline, CDR1 is MGHDK, CDR2 SYGVNS. Trimming pared 1 base from V and 10 bases from J, leaving 14 bases between. This CDR3 has 15 amino acids. Amplification used 60 Vbeta primers and 13 Jbeta primers. Sequenced by immunoSEQ multiplex PCR; TCRdb stores in-frame clones only, minus some. In the table there are 95,000 to 100,000 clones, around 79% of which are singletons. This clone appeared a few times. The antigen remains undetermined. Sequenced input: PBMCs. The receptor's source is a woman aged 40 to 50 in good health and CMV-seronegative. The rearrangement links TRBV25-1 to TRBJ1-6, with D possibly being TRBD1 (5 bases). CDR3 in amino acids: CASSEWRGGISPLHF. The CDR3 bases are TGTGCCAGCAGTGAATGGAGGGGAGGGATATCACCCCTCCACTTT.